These T cell receptor beta chains were read from a single sample in a study of follicular helper T cells after annual influenza vaccination. Only in-frame clones appear in the TCRdb table, and some are missing; sequencing was by immunoSEQ multiplex PCR. The table includes approximately 9,300 clones, about 82% detected once. The sequencing used CXCR5+ CD38- circulating T follicular helper cells from blood, collected 7 days after influenza vaccination. The origin of the receptors is an adult who received the influenza vaccine. The CDR3 runs from the conserved cysteine through the conserved F or W. D genes are given only for firm matches. Clone size is stated in some rows and not others, as once, few, many or a class when expanded.

d_call,clone_size,v_call,j_call,cdr3_aa,cdr3_nt
NA,NA,TRBV29-1,TRBJ1-1,CSVVGAGVLNTEAFF,TGCAGCGTTGTGGGGGCTGGGGTGTTGAACACTGAAGCTTTCTTT
NA,NA,TRBV4-1,TRBJ1-2,CASSYYQTDGGYTF,TGCGCCAGCAGCTATTATCAGACCGACGGAGGCTACACCTTC
NA,NA,TRBV14,TRBJ1-4,CASSRITGFEKLFF,TGTGCCAGCAGCCGAATTACAGGTTTCGAAAAACTGTTTTTT
NA,NA,TRBV6-1,TRBJ2-7,CASSYYGYEQYF,TGTGCCAGCAGTTATTACGGTTACGAGCAGTACTTC
NA,NA,TRBV13,TRBJ2-3,CASTRGLGVADTQYF,TGTGCCAGCACACGGGGGTTGGGAGTCGCAGATACGCAGTATTTT
TRBD1,NA,TRBV19,TRBJ1-1,CASSRETGSGWAFF,TGTGCCAGTAGTAGGGAGACAGGGTCGGGCTGGGCTTTCTTT
NA,NA,TRBV28,TRBJ1-2,CASSLVRAAYGYTF,TGTGCCAGCAGTTTAGTCCGGGCTGCCTATGGCTACACCTTC
NA,NA,TRBV7-9,TRBJ1-1,CASSFSGANTEAFF,TGTGCCAGCAGCTTTTCTGGGGCGAACACTGAAGCTTTCTTT
NA,NA,TRBV7-2,TRBJ2-3,CASSYTDTQYF,TGTGCCAGCAGTTACACAGATACGCAGTATTTT
NA,NA,TRBV6-1,TRBJ1-4,CASSAQGRGGIEKLFF,TGTGCCAGCAGTGCCCAGGGCAGGGGCGGTATTGAAAAACTGTTTTTT
TRBD1,NA,TRBV5-8,TRBJ2-1,CASNQGDRNEQFF,TGTGCCAGCAACCAGGGGGATAGGAATGAGCAGTTCTTC
NA,NA,TRBV27,TRBJ1-4,CASGSWMYEKLFF,TGTGCCAGCGGTTCTTGGATGTATGAAAAACTGTTTTTT
TRBD1,NA,TRBV9,TRBJ2-2,CASSAMGTGAGGELFF,TGTGCCAGCAGCGCGATGGGGACAGGGGCTGGCGGGGAGCTGTTTTTT
NA,NA,TRBV5-4,TRBJ1-1,CASSLGGAWTEAFF,TGTGCCAGCAGCTTGGGGGGGGCTTGGACTGAAGCTTTCTTT
TRBD1,NA,TRBV15,TRBJ1-3,CATSHPGGQGGNTIYF,TGTGCCACCAGCCATCCCGGGGGACAGGGAGGAAACACCATATATTTT
TRBD2,NA,TRBV2,TRBJ2-4,CASIEGGGKNIQYF,TGTGCCAGCATCGAAGGCGGGGGCAAAAACATTCAGTACTTC
NA,NA,TRBV7-2,TRBJ2-1,CASSLSIISYNEQFF,TGTGCCAGCAGCTTAAGTATAATCTCCTACAATGAGCAGTTCTTC
TRBD1,NA,TRBV5-6,TRBJ1-2,CASSPGQYGYTF,TGTGCCAGCAGCCCGGGACAGTATGGCTACACCTTC
TRBD2,NA,TRBV5-1,TRBJ2-1,CASSPGTSGGATPGEQFF,TGCGCCAGCAGCCCGGGGACTAGCGGGGGGGCTACCCCGGGGGAGCAGTTCTTC
TRBD2,NA,TRBV4-1,TRBJ2-1,CASSQKISRPLAGGRGEQFF,TGCGCCAGCAGCCAGAAAATATCTCGCCCCCTAGCGGGGGGGAGAGGTGAGCAGTTCTTC
TRBD1,NA,TRBV6-1,TRBJ1-2,CASRGPGQGYGYTF,TGTGCCAGCAGGGGCCCGGGACAGGGTTACGGCTACACCTTC
NA,NA,TRBV6-5,TRBJ1-1,CASRGEWGTEAFF,TGTGCCAGCAGGGGGGAGTGGGGCACTGAAGCTTTCTTT
NA,NA,TRBV6-1,TRBJ2-3,CASSGHNTDTQYF,TGTGCCAGCAGTGGTCATAACACAGATACGCAGTATTTT
TRBD1,NA,TRBV18,TRBJ1-1,CASSHRGQNTEAFF,TGTGCCAGCTCACACAGGGGACAGAACACTGAAGCTTTCTTT
NA,NA,TRBV5-1,TRBJ1-1,CASSSEGPEAFF,TGCGCCAGCAGCTCTGAGGGGCCTGAAGCTTTCTTT
NA,few,TRBV4-1,TRBJ1-2,CASSQVGGTNYGYTF,TGCGCCAGCAGCCAAGTTGGGGGGACTAACTATGGCTACACCTTC
TRBD1,NA,TRBV28,TRBJ1-2,CASSSASGTGVYGYTF,TGTGCCAGCAGTTCCGCGAGCGGGACAGGGGTCTATGGCTACACCTTC
NA,NA,TRBV11-2,TRBJ2-2,CASSRGRGTGELFF,TGTGCCAGCAGCCGGGGCCGGGGAACCGGGGAGCTGTTTTTT
NA,NA,TRBV6-1,TRBJ1-2,CASSLGDYGYTF,TGTGCCAGCAGCCTGGGAGACTATGGCTACACCTTC
NA,NA,TRBV4-3,TRBJ1-3,CASSRTKSSGNTIYF,TGCGCCAGCAGCCGGACCAAAAGCTCTGGAAACACCATATATTTT
NA,NA,TRBV28,TRBJ1-2,CASSLQTSYGYTF,TGTGCCAGCAGTTTACAGACTTCCTATGGCTACACCTTC
NA,once,TRBV9,TRBJ2-2,CASSVVVGGGFLNTGELFF,TGTGCCAGCAGCGTAGTCGTTGGTGGGGGGTTTTTGAACACCGGGGAGCTGTTTTTT
NA,NA,TRBV14,TRBJ1-3,CASSLKMGTGNTIYF,TGTGCCAGCAGCCTCAAAATGGGAACTGGAAACACCATATATTTT
NA,NA,TRBV12-1,TRBJ2-7,CASSFSKYF,TGTGCCAGCAGCTTTTCTAAGTACTTC
TRBD1,NA,TRBV5-1,TRBJ1-2,CASSLAPDRGAYGYTF,TGCGCCAGCAGCTTGGCTCCAGACAGGGGGGCCTATGGCTACACCTTC
NA,NA,TRBV4-1,TRBJ1-5,CASSQPPGVGFGNQPQHF,TGCGCCAGCAGCCAACCCCCCGGGGTAGGTTTCGGCAATCAGCCCCAGCATTTT
TRBD1,NA,TRBV5-1,TRBJ1-2,CASSPDREGYTF,TGCGCCAGCAGCCCAGACAGGGAGGGCTACACCTTC
NA,NA,TRBV30,TRBJ2-7,CAWSFADTYEQYF,TGTGCCTGGAGTTTCGCGGATACCTACGAGCAGTACTTC
NA,NA,TRBV18,TRBJ2-2,CASSPGRTTGELFF,TGTGCCAGCTCACCAGGAAGGACTACCGGGGAGCTGTTTTTT
NA,NA,TRBV2,TRBJ2-7,CASSEGGWFEQYF,TGTGCCAGCAGTGAAGGGGGGTGGTTCGAGCAGTACTTC
NA,NA,TRBV18,TRBJ2-7,CASSSSYEQYF,TGTGCCAGCTCAAGCTCCTACGAGCAGTACTTC
TRBD1,NA,TRBV6-1,TRBJ2-1,CASSVRDRDHNEQFF,TGTGCCAGCAGTGTTCGGGACAGGGATCATAATGAGCAGTTCTTC
TRBD1,once,TRBV5-1,TRBJ1-1,CASSLAAGGTEAFF,TGCGCCAGCAGCTTGGCCGCAGGGGGCACTGAAGCTTTCTTT
NA,once,TRBV28,TRBJ2-3,CASLRAGASTDTQYF,TGTGCCAGCCTTAGGGCAGGAGCTAGCACAGATACGCAGTATTTT
NA,few,TRBV6-1,TRBJ1-1,CASSPGTNTEAFF,TGTGCCAGCAGCCCCGGAACGAACACTGAAGCTTTCTTT
NA,NA,TRBV6-5,TRBJ1-2,CASSRRSSNYGYTF,TGTGCCAGCAGCCGCCGTAGCTCCAACTATGGCTACACCTTC
NA,once,TRBV6-6,TRBJ1-4,CASRLDATNEKLFF,TGTGCCAGCAGGCTCGATGCAACTAATGAAAAACTGTTTTTT
TRBD2,NA,TRBV11-2,TRBJ2-2,CASSFAPSGRGGELFF,TGTGCCAGCAGCTTCGCACCTAGCGGTAGGGGCGGGGAGCTGTTTTTT
TRBD1,NA,TRBV27,TRBJ1-2,CASSRLQGNYGYTF,TGTGCCAGCAGTCGTCTACAGGGGAACTATGGCTACACCTTC
TRBD2,NA,TRBV6-6,TRBJ2-2,CASSPTSGGGTGELFF,TGTGCCAGCAGCCCCACTAGCGGGGGTGGAACCGGGGAGCTGTTTTTT
NA,NA,TRBV4-1,TRBJ1-3,CASSQDINGRSGNTIYF,TGCGCCAGCAGCCAAGATATTAACGGTCGCTCTGGAAACACCATATATTTT
NA,NA,TRBV7-8,TRBJ1-1,CASSLGGTVNTEAFF,TGTGCCAGCAGCTTAGGGGGGACGGTGAACACTGAAGCTTTCTTT
NA,NA,TRBV11-1,TRBJ1-6,CASSSRLPSNSPLHF,TGTGCCAGCAGCTCACGACTACCCAGTAATTCACCCCTCCACTTT
NA,NA,TRBV6-1,TRBJ2-6,CATSPGFGANVLTF,TGTGCCACCTCCCCAGGGTTCGGGGCCAACGTCCTGACTTTC